A selection of T cell receptor beta chains follows, all from one sample in a study of T-cell reconstitution after alpha-beta-depleted transplantation in children. MiXCR, run by TCRdb on the PCR reads, gives a single entry per CDR3 protein. The sample lists about 980,000 distinct CDR3 sequences; 25% to 30% were seen once. This specimen consisted of PBMCs, mostly from graft donor cells, obtained 360 days after TCRalphabeta/CD19-depleted stem cell transplant. The receptors stem from a boy under two years old who had a stem cell transplant for SCID, so the T cells may come from the graft donor. The CDR3 runs from the conserved cysteine through the conserved F or W. A D gene is named only where the DNA matches it firmly. The size entry is marked missing in some rows and otherwise reads once, few, many or a size class.

J gene | V gene | clone size | CDR3 length | D gene | CDR3 DNA | CDR3 protein
TRBJ2-1 | TRBV20-1 | few | 11 | . | TGCAGTGCTAGACCCCTCGGTGAGCAGTTCTTC | CSARPLGEQFF
TRBJ2-3 | TRBV5-1 | few | 14 | TRBD1 | TGCGCCAGCAGCCCGAAGACAGGGACAGATACGCAGTATTTT | CASSPKTGTDTQYF
TRBJ2-7 | TRBV21-1 | . | 15 | . | TGTGCCAGCAGCAAAAGGGTCTTACAGGGACACGAGCAGTACTTC | CASSKRVLQGHEQYF
TRBJ2-1 | TRBV12-3/TRBV12-4 | few | 16 | . | TGTGCCAGCACCATCCGAGGGGCGGGGGCCCGTGGTGAGCAGTTCTTC | CASTIRGAGARGEQFF
TRBJ1-5 | TRBV3-1 | few | 15 | . | TGTGCCAGCAGCCAAGGAGGGCAAAGCAATCAGCCCCAGCATTTT | CASSQGGQSNQPQHF
TRBJ2-5 | TRBV29-1 | few | 12 | . | TGCAGCGTTGGGGACCCCCGGGAGACCCAGTACTTC | CSVGDPRETQYF
TRBJ2-1 | TRBV28 | . | 13 | . | TGTGCCAGCAGTTTTCGGGGACGAGGTGAGCAGTTCTTC | CASSFRGRGEQFF
TRBJ2-1 | TRBV5-1 | few | 13 | TRBD1 | TGCGCCAGCAAAGGGACAGGAGAGAATGAGCAGTTCTTC | CASKGTGENEQFF
TRBJ2-1 | TRBV13 | . | 13 | TRBD1 | TGTGCCAGCAGCTTAGGCCGTCGGGACAGGGGGTTCTTC | CASSLGRRDRGFF
TRBJ1-1 | TRBV5-1 | once | 15 | . | TGCGCCAGCAGCTTGGGAGCGGGGGACAACACTGAAGCTTTCTTT | CASSLGAGDNTEAFF
TRBJ1-2 | TRBV10-3 | few | 13 | . | TGTGCCAACACGGCAGGGTTTAACTATGGCTACACCTTC | CANTAGFNYGYTF
TRBJ2-5 | TRBV18 | . | 15 | TRBD1 | TGTGCCAGCTCACCGATTGACAGGGGCGCGGAGACCCAGTACTTC | CASSPIDRGAETQYF
TRBJ1-5 | TRBV27 | . | 17 | . | TGTGCCAGCAGTCCGTCCCCGGGCATCAGGCCGAATCAGCCCCAGCATTTT | CASSPSPGIRPNQPQHF
TRBJ2-2 | TRBV7-3 | . | 16 | . | TGTGCCAGCAGCTTCGGGGCAGGCGACACGGACGGGGAGCTGTTTTTT | CASSFGAGDTDGELFF
TRBJ2-1 | TRBV5-1 | . | 16 | . | TGCGCCAGCAATCGCAAGGGGCTGGAAAGCTACAATGAGCAGTTCTTC | CASNRKGLESYNEQFF
TRBJ1-5 | TRBV5-1 | few | 14 | . | TGCGCCAGCAGCTTGGTTGGGGGCCAATCGCCCCAGCATTTT | CASSLVGGQSPQHF
TRBJ2-5 | TRBV2 | few | 14 | TRBD1 | TGTGCCAGCAGTCCGGACAGGGGCCAAGAGACCCAGTACTTC | CASSPDRGQETQYF
TRBJ2-1 | TRBV3-1 | . | 17 | . | TGTGCCAGCAGCCAAGCTTTGGGCAGGGGCTCCTACAATGAGCAGTTCTTC | CASSQALGRGSYNEQFF
TRBJ2-5 | TRBV7-2 | few | 20 | TRBD2 | TGTGCCAGCAGCTTCAGGGCTCGCCTAGCGGGGGGAACATACCAAGAGACCCAGTACTTC | CASSFRARLAGGTYQETQYF
TRBJ2-7 | TRBV28 | few | 15 | . | TGTGCCAGCAGCGTAACCGGGACCTTCCACTACGAGCAGTACTTC | CASSVTGTFHYEQYF
TRBJ1-2 | TRBV4-3 | few | 19 | . | TGCGCCAGCAGCCATTTCGGAGGGCCAGGGTCCCTCCCTAACTATGGCTACACCTTC | CASSHFGGPGSLPNYGYTF
TRBJ2-1 | TRBV11-2 | few | 16 | TRBD1 | TGTGCCAGCAGCTTTTCCGGGACAGGGTATAAGGATGAGCAGTTCTTC | CASSFSGTGYKDEQFF
TRBJ2-1 | TRBV5-1 | . | 17 | . | TGCGCCAGCAGCTCCGGGACGCACTCCAGCTCCTACAATGAGCAGTTCTTC | CASSSGTHSSSYNEQFF
TRBJ2-7 | TRBV10-3 | . | 14 | . | TGTGCCATCAGTGAGTCGAGGACTGAGTACGAGCAGTACTTC | CAISESRTEYEQYF
TRBJ2-1 | TRBV20-1 | many | 16 | TRBD2 | TGCAGTGCTAGATGGGCTAGCGGGGGCCCCTACAATGAGCAGTTCTTC | CSARWASGGPYNEQFF
TRBJ2-1 | TRBV20-1 | . | 15 | TRBD2 | TGCAGTGCTAAGCGGGGTAGCGGGGTATACAATGAGCAGTTCTTC | CSAKRGSGVYNEQFF
TRBJ2-7 | TRBV5-5 | . | 15 | TRBD2 | TGTGCCAGCAGTTACGAGCGGGGGGTGGAGTACGAGCAGTACTTC | CASSYERGVEYEQYF
TRBJ2-5 | TRBV20-1 | . | 13 | TRBD1 | TGCAGTGTCCCTGGGACAGGGCAAGAGACCCAGTACTTC | CSVPGTGQETQYF
TRBJ1-1 | TRBV28 | few | 15 | . | TGTGCCAGCAGTTTACGGAGGGGAGGGTACACTGAAGCTTTCTTT | CASSLRRGGYTEAFF
TRBJ2-1 | TRBV5-1 | . | 15 | TRBD2 | TGCGCCAGCAGCACGGGACTAGCGGTTTTGAATGAGCAGTTCTTC | CASSTGLAVLNEQFF
TRBJ2-7 | TRBV7-8 | . | 15 | . | TGTGCCAGCAGCTCAGGCAGGGGGGGCTCCTACGAGCAGTACTTC | CASSSGRGGSYEQYF